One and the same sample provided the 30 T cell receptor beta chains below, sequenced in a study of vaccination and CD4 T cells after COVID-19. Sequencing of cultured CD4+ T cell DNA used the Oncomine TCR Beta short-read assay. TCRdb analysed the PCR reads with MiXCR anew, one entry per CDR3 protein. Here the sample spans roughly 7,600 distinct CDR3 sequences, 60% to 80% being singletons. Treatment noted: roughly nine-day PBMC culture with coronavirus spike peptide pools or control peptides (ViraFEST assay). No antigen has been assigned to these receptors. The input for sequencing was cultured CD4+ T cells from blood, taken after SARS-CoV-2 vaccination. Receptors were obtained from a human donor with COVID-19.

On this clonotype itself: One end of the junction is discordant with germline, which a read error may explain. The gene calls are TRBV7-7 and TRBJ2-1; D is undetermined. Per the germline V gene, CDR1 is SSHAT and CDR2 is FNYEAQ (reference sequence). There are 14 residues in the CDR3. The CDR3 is CASSLGLGDNEQFF. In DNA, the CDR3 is TGTGCTAGCAGCTTAGGTTTGGGTGACAATGAGCAGTTCTTC.

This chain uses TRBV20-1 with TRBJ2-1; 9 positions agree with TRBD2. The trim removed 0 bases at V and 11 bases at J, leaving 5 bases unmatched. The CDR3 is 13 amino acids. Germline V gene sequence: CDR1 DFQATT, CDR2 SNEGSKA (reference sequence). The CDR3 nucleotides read TGCAGTGCTAGAGATAGCGGGGGTACGAAGCAGTTCTTC. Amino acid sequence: CSARDSGGTKQFF.

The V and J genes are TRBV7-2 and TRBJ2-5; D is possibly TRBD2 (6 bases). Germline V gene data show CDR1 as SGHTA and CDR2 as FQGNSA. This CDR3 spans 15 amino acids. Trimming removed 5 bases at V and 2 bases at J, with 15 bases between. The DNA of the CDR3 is TGTGCCAGCAGCGGGAGGTTCACGGGTCAAGAGACCCAGTACTTC. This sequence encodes CASSGRFTGQETQYF.

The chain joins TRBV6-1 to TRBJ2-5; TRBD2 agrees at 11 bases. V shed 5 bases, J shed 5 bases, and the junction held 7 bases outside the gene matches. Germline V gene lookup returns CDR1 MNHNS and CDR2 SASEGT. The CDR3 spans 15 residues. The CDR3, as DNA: TGTGCCAGCAGTCTCATAGCGGGGGGGCAGGAGACCCAGTACTTC. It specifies CASSLIAGGQETQYF.

In DNA form, the CDR3 reads TGCAGTGCCCCGAAAGGTTCCCAGACCGGGGAGCTGTTTTTT. Protein sequence: CSAPKGSQTGELFF. The chain uses TRBV20-1 and TRBJ2-2; D is undetermined. The germline V gene encodes CDR1 DFQATT and CDR2 SNEGSKA (reference sequence). The CDR3 loop spans 14 amino acids. Trimming left V 6 bases short and J 5 bases short, with 16 bases between.

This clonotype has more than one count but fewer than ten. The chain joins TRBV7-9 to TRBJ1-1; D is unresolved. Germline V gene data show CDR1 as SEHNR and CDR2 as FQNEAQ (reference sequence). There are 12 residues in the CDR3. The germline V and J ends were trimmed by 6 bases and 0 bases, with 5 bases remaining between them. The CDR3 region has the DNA TGTGCCAGCAGTCGGTTGAACACTGAAGCTTTCTTT. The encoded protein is CASSRLNTEAFF.

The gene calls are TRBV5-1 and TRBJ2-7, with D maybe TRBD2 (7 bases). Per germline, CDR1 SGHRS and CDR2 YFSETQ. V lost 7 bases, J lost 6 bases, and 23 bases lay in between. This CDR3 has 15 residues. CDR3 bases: TGCGCCAGCGCCGCGACGGGGGGCGCGGCTGGCGAGCAGTACTTC. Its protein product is CASAATGGAAGEQYF.

CDR3 protein: CASSLQGRSGANVLTF. Written as DNA, the CDR3 is TGTGCCAGCAGTTTACAGGGGCGCTCTGGGGCCAACGTCCTGACTTTC. The rearrangement links TRBV28 to TRBJ2-6, with D maybe TRBD1 (6 bases). The CDR3 sequence is 16 residues long. Trimming shortened V by 2 bases and J by 0 bases, and 8 bases separated the two germline ends. The germline CDR1 and CDR2 sequences are MDHEN and SYDVKM. Supplemented by reference TRBV28 and TRBJ2-6, the full variable domain reads DVKVTQSSRYLVKRTGEKVFLECVQDMDHENMFWYRQDPGLGLRLIYFSYDVKMKEKGDIPEGYSVSREKKERFSLILESASTNQTSMYLCASSLQGRSGANVLTFGAGSRLTVL.

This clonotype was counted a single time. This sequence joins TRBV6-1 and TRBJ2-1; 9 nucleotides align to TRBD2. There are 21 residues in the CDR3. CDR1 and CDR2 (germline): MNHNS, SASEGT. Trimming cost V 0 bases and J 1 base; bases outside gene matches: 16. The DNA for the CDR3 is TGTGCCAGCAGTGAAGCGCTAGAGGTGGATGCGGGGGGGCGGTCCTACAATGAGCAGTTCTTC. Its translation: CASSEALEVDAGGRSYNEQFF.

Written as DNA, the CDR3 is TGTGCCAGCAGCTTAGAAACCCAGGGGAGTTGGAGAGACACTGAAGCTTTCTTT. Translation: CASSLETQGSWRDTEAFF. The chain combines TRBV7-6 with TRBJ1-1; possibly TRBD1 for D (6 bases). CDR3 length: 18 residues. V was cut by 1 base and J by 3 bases, with 21 bases left in between. Per germline, CDR1 SGHVS and CDR2 FNYEAQ.

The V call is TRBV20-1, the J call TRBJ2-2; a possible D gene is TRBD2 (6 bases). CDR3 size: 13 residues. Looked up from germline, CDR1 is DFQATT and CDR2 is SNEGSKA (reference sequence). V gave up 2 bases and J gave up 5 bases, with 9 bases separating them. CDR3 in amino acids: CSARRGWTGELFF. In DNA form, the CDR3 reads TGCAGTGCTAGACGGGGGTGGACCGGGGAGCTGTTTTTT.

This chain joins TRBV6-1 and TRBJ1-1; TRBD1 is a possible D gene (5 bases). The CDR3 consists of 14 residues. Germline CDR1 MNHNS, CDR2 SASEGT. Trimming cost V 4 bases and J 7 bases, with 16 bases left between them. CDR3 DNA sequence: TGTGCCAGCAGTGTCCCGGGAGGGACCGGTGAAGCTTTCTTT. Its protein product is CASSVPGGTGEAFF.

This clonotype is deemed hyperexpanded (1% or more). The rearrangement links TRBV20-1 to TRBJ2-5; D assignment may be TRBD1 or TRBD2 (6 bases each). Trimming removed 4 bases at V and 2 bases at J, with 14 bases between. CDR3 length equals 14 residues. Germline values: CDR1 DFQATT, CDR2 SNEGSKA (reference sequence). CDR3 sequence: CSATRGAGQETQYF. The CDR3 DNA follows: TGCAGTGCTACCAGGGGTGCGGGGCAAGAGACCCAGTACTTC.

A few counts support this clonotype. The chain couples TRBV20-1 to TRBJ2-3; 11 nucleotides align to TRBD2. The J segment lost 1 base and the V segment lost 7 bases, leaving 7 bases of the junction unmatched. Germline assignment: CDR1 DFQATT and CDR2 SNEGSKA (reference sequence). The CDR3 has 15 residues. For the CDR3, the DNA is TGCAGTGTTGGTCTAGCGGGGGGTCGCACAGATACGCAGTATTTT. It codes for CSVGLAGGRTDTQYF.

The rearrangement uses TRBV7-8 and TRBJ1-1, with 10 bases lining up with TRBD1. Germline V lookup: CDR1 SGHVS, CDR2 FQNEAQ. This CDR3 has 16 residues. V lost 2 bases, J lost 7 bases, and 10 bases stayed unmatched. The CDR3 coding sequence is TGTGCCAGCAGCTTACCAGGACAGGGGGGACGTTATGAAGCTTTCTTT. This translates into CASSLPGQGGRYEAFF. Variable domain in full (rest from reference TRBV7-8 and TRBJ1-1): GAGVSQSPRYKVAKRGQDVALRCDPISGHVSLFWYQQALGQGPEFLTYFQNEAQLDKSGLPSDRFFAERPEGSVSTLKIQRTQQEDSAVYLCASSLPGQGGRYEAFFGQGTRLTVV.

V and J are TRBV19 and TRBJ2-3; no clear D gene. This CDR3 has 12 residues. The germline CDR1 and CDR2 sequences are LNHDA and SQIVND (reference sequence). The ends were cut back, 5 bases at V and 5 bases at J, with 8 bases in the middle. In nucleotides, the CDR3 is TGTGCCAGTAGTGCCGCCGGAGATACGCAGTATTTT. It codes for CASSAAGDTQYF.

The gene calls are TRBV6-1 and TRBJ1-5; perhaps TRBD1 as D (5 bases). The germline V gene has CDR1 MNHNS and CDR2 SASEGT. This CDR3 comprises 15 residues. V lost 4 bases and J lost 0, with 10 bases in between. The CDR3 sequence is CASSGGAFSNQPQHF. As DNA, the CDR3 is TGTGCCAGCAGTGGCGGGGCCTTTAGCAATCAGCCCCAGCATTTT.

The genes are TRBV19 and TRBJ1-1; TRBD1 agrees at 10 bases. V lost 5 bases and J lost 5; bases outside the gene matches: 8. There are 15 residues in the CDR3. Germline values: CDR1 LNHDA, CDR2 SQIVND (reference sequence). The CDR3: CASSPYGQGGTEAFF. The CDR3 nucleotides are TGTGCCAGTAGTCCATATGGACAGGGGGGAACTGAAGCTTTCTTT.

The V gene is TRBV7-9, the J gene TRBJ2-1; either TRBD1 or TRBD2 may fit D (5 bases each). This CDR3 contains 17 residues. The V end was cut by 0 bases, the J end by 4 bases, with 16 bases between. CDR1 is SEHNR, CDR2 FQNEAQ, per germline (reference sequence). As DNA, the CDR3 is TGTGCCAGCAGCTTAGCGCAGCCAGGGACGATTTACAATGAGCAGTTCTTC. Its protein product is CASSLAQPGTIYNEQFF.

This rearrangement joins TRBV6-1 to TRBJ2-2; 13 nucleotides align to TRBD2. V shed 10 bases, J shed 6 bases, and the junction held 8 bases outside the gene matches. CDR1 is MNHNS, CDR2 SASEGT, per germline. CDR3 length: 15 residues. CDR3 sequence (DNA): TGTGCCATTAAATCCGGGACTAGCGGGGCCGGGGAGCTGTTTTTT. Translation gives CAIKSGTSGAGELFF.

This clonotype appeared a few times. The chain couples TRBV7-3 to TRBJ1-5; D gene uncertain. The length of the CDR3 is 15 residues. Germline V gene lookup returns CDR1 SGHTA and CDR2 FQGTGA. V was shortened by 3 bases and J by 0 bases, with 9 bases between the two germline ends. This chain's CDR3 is CASSFHSLSNQPQHF. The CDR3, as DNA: TGTGCCAGCAGCTTTCACAGCCTTAGCAATCAGCCCCAGCATTTT.

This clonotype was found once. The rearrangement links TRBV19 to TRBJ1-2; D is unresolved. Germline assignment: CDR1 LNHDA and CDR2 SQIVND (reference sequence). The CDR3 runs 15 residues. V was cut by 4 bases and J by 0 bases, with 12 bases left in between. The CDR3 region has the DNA TGTGCCAGTAGTAGCCCCGGGCCTCCTAACTATGGCTACACCTTC. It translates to CASSSPGPPNYGYTF.

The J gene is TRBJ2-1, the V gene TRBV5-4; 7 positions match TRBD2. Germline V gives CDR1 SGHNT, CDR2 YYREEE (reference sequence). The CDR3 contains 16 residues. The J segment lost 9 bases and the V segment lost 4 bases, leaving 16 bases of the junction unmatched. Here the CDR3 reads CASSVRAPSGGAEQFF. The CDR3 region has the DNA TGTGCCAGCAGCGTTCGAGCCCCTTCGGGGGGTGCTGAGCAGTTCTTC.

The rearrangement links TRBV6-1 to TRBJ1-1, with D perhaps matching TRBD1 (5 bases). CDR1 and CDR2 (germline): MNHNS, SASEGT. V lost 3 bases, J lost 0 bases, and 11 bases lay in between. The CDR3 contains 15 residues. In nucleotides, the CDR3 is TGTGCCAGCAGTGATCCTGGGACGGTGAACACTGAAGCTTTCTTT. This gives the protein CASSDPGTVNTEAFF.

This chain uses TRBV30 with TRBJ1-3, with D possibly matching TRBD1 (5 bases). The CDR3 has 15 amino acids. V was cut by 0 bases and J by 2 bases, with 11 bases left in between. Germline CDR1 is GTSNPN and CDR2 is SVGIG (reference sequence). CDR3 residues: CAWSVARATGNTIYF. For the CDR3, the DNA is TGTGCCTGGAGTGTAGCCAGGGCAACTGGAAACACCATATATTTT.

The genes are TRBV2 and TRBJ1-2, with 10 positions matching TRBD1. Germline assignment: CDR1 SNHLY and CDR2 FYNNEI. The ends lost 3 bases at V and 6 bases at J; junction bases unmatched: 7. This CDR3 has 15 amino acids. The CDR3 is CASSDRQGARDGYTF. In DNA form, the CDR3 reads TGTGCCAGCAGTGACCGACAGGGGGCTAGAGATGGCTACACCTTC.

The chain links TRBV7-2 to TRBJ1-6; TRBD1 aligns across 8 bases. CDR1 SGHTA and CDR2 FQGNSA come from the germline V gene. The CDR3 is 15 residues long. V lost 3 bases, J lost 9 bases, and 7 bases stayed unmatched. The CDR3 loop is CASSFKAQGASPLHF. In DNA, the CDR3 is TGTGCCAGCAGCTTTAAGGCCCAGGGGGCTTCACCCCTCCACTTT.

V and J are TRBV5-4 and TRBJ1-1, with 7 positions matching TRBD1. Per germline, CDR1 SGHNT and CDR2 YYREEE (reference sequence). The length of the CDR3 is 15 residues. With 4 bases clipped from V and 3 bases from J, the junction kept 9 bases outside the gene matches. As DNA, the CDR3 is TGTGCCAGCAGCACCCGCCGACAGGGAGACACTGAAGCTTTCTTT. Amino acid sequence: CASSTRRQGDTEAFF.

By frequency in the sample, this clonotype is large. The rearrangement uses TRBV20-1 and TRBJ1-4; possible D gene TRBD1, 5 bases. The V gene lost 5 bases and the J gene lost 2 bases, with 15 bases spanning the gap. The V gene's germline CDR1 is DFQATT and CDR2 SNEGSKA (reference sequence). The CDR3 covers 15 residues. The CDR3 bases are TGCAGTGCTTCTCAGGGTGCGGGGACTAATGAAAAACTGTTTTTT. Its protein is CSASQGAGTNEKLFF.

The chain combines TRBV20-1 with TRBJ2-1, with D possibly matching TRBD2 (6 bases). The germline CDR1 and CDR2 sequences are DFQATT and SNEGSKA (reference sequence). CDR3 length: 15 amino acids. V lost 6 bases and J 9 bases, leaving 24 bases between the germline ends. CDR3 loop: CSARDSRLSAGEQFF. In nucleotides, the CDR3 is TGCAGTGCGCGAGACAGCCGACTGTCAGCGGGTGAGCAGTTCTTC.